This T cell receptor (beta chain) stems from a study of blood T cell repertoires in COVID-19. Data came from immunoSEQ multiplex PCR; TCRdb stores just in-frame clones and leaves some out. The profile shows roughly 160,000 clones, approximately 90% of them singletons. Sequences were obtained from peripheral blood. This TCR came from a man aged 50 to 59 with acute or convalescent COVID-19.

The CDR3 DNA is TGTGCCAGCAGTTTACAGGTCCCAGATACGCAGTATTTT. It codes for CASSLQVPDTQYF. The V call is TRBV28, the J call TRBJ2-3; the D is unclear. This CDR3 is 13 amino acids long. The ends were cut back, 2 bases at V and 4 bases at J, with 7 bases in the middle. CDR1 and CDR2 from the germline V gene are MDHEN and SYDVKM. The entire variable domain, with the rest obtained from reference TRBV28 and TRBJ2-3, is as follows: DVKVTQSSRYLVKRTGEKVFLECVQDMDHENMFWYRQDPGLGLRLIYFSYDVKMKEKGDIPEGYSVSREKKERFSLILESASTNQTSMYLCASSLQVPDTQYFGPGTRLTVL.